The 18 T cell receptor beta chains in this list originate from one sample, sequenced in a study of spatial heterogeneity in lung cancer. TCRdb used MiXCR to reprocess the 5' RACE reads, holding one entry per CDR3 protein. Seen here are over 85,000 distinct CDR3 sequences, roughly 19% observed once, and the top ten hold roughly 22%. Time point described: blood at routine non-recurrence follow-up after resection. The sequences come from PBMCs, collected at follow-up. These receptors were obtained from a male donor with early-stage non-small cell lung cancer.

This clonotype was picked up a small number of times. The CDR3 is CASSQPRPGQGAHEQYF. In DNA form, the CDR3 reads TGCGCCAGCAGCCAACCGCGGCCGGGACAGGGGGCCCACGAGCAGTACTTC. The chain recombines TRBV4-1 with TRBJ2-7; 12 bases match TRBD1. J gave up 5 bases and V 2 bases, and 10 bases lay outside the gene matches. Germline loops: CDR1 MGHRA, CDR2 YSYEKL. The CDR3 is 17 amino acids.

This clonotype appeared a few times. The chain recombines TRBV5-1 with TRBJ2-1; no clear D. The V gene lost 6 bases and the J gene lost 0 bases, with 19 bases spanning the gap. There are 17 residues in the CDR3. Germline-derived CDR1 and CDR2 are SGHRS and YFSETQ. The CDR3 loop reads CASNPRFGRSSYNEQFF. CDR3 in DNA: TGCGCCAGCAACCCCCGGTTCGGCCGGAGCTCCTACAATGAGCAGTTCTTC.

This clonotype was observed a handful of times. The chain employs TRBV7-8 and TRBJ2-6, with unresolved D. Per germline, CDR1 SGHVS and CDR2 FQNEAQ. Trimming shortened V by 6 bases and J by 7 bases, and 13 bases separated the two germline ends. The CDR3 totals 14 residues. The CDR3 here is CASRPVGNANVLTF. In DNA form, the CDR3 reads TGTGCCAGCAGGCCGGTTGGCAACGCCAACGTCCTGACTTTC. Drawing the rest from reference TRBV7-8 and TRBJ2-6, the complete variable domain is GAGVSQSPRYKVAKRGQDVALRCDPISGHVSLFWYQQALGQGPEFLTYFQNEAQLDKSGLPSDRFFAERPEGSVSTLKIQRTQQEDSAVYLCASRPVGNANVLTFGAGSRLTVL.

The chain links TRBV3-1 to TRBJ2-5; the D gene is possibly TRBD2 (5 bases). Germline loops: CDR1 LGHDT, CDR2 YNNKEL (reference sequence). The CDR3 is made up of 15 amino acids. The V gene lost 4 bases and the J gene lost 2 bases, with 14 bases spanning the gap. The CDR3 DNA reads TGTGCCAGCAGCCCCACGGCTGCGGGTCAAGAGACCCAGTACTTC. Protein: CASSPTAAGQETQYF.

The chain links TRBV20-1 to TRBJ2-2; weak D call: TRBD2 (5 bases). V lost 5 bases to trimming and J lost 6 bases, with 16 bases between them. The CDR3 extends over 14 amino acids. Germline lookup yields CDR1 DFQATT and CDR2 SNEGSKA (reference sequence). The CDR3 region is CSALDPGKPGELFF. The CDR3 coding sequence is TGCAGTGCTCTCGACCCGGGGAAGCCCGGGGAGCTGTTTTTT.

CDR3: CASMKLDGMTYEQYF. The CDR3 DNA reads as TGCGCCAGCATGAAGTTGGACGGCATGACCTACGAGCAGTACTTC. The chain joins TRBV23-1 to TRBJ2-7; D not resolved. TRBV23-1 falls under the ORF class, with uncertain function. The CDR3 covers 15 residues. V lost 7 bases, J lost 2 bases, and 18 bases lay in between.

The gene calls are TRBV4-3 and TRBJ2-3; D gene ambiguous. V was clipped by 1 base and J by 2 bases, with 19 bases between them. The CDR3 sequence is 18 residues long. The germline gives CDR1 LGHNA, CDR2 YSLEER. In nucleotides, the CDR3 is TGCGCCAGCAGCCAAGGCAGGCCCGCCATCTATCTCACAGATACGCAGTATTTT. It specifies CASSQGRPAIYLTDTQYF.

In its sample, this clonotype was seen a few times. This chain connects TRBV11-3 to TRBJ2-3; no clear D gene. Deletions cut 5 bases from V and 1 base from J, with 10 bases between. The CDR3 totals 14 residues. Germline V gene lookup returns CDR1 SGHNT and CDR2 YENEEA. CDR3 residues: CASSRVSGTDTQYF. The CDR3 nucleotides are TGTGCCAGCAGCCGGGTATCGGGCACAGATACGCAGTATTTT.

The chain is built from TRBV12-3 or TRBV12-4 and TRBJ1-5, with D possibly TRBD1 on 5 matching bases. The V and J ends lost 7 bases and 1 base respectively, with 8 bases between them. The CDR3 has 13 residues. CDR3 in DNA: TGTGCCAGCAAATGGGGCAGCAATCAGCCCCAGCATTTT. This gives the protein CASKWGSNQPQHF.

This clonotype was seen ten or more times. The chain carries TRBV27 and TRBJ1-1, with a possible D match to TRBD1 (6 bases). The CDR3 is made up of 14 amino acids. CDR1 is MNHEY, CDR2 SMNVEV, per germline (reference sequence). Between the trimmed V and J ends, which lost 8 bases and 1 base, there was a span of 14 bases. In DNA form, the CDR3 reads TGTGCCAGCTCCCACCTAGGGGGGAACACTGAAGCTTTCTTT. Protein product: CASSHLGGNTEAFF.

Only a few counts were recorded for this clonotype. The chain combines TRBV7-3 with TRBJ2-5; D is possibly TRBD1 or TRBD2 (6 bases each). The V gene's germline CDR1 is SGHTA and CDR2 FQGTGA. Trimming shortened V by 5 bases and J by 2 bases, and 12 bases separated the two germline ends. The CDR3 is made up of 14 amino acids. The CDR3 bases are TGTGCCAGCAGCATCCTAGGGGGGCAAGAGACCCAGTACTTC. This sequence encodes CASSILGGQETQYF.

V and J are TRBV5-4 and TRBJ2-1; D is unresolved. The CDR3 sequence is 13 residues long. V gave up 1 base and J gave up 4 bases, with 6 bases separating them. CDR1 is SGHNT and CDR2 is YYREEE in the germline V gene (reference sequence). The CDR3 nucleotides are TGTGCCAGCAGCTTGTTTGGATACAATGAGCAGTTCTTC. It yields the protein CASSLFGYNEQFF.

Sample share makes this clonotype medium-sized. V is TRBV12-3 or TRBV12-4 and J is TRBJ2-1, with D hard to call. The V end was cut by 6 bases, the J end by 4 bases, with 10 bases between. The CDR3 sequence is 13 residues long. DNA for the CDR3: TGTGCCAGCAGGATGGACGAATACAATGAGCAGTTCTTC. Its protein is CASRMDEYNEQFF.

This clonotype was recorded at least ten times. CDR3 nucleotide sequence: TGTGCCAGCAGCCGGGGCCTCACAGATACGCAGTATTTT. This translates into CASSRGLTDTQYF. The chain uses TRBV6-5 and TRBJ2-3; D possibly matches TRBD1 or TRBD2 (5 bases each). The CDR3 is 13 amino acids. In germline, CDR1 is MNHEY, CDR2 SVGAGI. The ends were cut back, 6 bases at V and 2 bases at J, with 9 bases in the middle.

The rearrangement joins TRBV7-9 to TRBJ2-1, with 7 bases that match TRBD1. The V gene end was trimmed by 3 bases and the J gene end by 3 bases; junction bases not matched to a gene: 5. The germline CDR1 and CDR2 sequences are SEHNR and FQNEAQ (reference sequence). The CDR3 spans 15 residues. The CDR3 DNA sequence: TGTGCCAGCAGCTTGGGACAGCTATACTACAATGAGCAGTTCTTC. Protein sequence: CASSLGQLYYNEQFF. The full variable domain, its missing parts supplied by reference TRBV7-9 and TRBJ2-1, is DTGVSQNPRHKITKRGQNVTFRCDPISEHNRLYWYRQTLGQGPEFLTYFQNEAQLEKSRLLSDRFSAERPKGSFSTLEIQRTEQGDSAMYLCASSLGQLYYNEQFFGPGTRLTVL.

CDR3 sequence: CASSLATSDQETQYF. For the CDR3, the DNA is TGTGCCAGCAGCTTAGCGACTAGCGACCAAGAGACCCAGTACTTC. The chain uses TRBV7-2 and TRBJ2-5; 8 bases align to TRBD2. V was pared by 0 bases and J by 0 bases, with 0 bases of the junction left unmatched. Germline V gene data show CDR1 as SGHTA and CDR2 as FQGNSA. This CDR3 comprises 15 residues. Based on the CDR3 plus reference TRBV7-2 and TRBJ2-5, the full variable domain is GAGVSQSPSNKVTEKGKDVELRCDPISGHTALYWYRQSLGQGLEFLIYFQGNSAPDKSGLPSDRFSAERTGGSVSTLTIQRTQQEDSAVYLCASSLATSDQETQYFGPGTRLLVL.

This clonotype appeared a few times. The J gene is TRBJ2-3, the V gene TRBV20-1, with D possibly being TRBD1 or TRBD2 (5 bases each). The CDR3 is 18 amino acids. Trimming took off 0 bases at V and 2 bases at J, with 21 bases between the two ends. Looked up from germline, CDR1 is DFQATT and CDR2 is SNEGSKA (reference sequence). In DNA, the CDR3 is TGCAGTGCTAGAGATACGGGACCCCGGGGACGGGTCACAGATACGCAGTATTTT. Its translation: CSARDTGPRGRVTDTQYF.

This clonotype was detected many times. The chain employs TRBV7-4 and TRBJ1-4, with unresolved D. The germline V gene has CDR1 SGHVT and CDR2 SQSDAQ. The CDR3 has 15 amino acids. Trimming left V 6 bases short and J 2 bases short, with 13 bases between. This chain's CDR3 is CASRPGQATNEKLFF. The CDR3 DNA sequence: TGTGCCAGCAGGCCCGGGCAGGCGACTAATGAAAAACTGTTTTTT.